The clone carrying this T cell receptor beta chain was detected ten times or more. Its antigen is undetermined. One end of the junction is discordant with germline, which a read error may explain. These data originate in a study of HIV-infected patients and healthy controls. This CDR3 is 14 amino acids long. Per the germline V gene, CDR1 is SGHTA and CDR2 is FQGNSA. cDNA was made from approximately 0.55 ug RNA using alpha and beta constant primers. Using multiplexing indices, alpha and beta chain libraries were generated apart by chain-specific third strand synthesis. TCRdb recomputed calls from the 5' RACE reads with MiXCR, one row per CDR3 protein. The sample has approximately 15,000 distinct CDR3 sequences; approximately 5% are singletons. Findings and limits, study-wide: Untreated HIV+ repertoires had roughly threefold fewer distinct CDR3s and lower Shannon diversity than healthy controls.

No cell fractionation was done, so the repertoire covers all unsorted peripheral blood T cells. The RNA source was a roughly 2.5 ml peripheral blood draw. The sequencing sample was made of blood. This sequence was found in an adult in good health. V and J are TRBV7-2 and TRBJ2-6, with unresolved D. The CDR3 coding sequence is TGTGCCAGCAGCCCGAACTCTGGCGCCAACGTCCTGACTTTC. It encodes CASSPNSGANVLTF.